This TCR beta chain is from a study of regulatory T cells in long-lasting Graves disease. General study results and limits: Small numbers of samples may have cut accuracy. Newly diagnosed patients shared 1,000 or so public clonotypes; persistent patients shared approximately 2,700.

Relying on iRepertoire HTBI primers and Arm-PCR of CDR3 regions, the team built TCR beta libraries. In TCRdb, the multiplex PCR reads were re-called with MiXCR into one record per CDR3 protein. Of hundreds of thousands of distinct CDR3 sequences in the sample, roughly 15% were seen once. As to time point: newly diagnosed GD, antithyroid drugs for less than 3 months. The TCR library was prepared using RNA isolated from PBMCs. This clonotype was counted many times. What it binds is unknown. The germline gives CDR1 LGHDT, CDR2 YNNKEL (reference sequence). V lost 4 bases and J 4 bases, leaving 14 bases between the germline ends. The CDR3 has 14 amino acids. These data were likewise used in another study, on T cells in Graves' hyperthyroidism and ophthalmopathy. That study reports: Diagnosis relied on clinical symptoms, serum thyroxine and TRAb, thyroid ultrasound and orbital computed tomography. In the analysis, a 13 V-J model separated ophthalmopathy from stable hyperthyroidism.

The chain couples TRBV3-1 to TRBJ2-7; D perhaps matches TRBD1 (6 bases). The clonotype comes from a young woman with Graves disease. Sequences were derived from peripheral blood mononuclear cells (PBMCs), sampled at new diagnosis, from a patient treated with antithyroid drugs. The CDR3 nucleotides are TGTGCCAGCAGCCCCCGGACAGTGATGTACGAGCAGTACTTC. It specifies CASSPRTVMYEQYF.